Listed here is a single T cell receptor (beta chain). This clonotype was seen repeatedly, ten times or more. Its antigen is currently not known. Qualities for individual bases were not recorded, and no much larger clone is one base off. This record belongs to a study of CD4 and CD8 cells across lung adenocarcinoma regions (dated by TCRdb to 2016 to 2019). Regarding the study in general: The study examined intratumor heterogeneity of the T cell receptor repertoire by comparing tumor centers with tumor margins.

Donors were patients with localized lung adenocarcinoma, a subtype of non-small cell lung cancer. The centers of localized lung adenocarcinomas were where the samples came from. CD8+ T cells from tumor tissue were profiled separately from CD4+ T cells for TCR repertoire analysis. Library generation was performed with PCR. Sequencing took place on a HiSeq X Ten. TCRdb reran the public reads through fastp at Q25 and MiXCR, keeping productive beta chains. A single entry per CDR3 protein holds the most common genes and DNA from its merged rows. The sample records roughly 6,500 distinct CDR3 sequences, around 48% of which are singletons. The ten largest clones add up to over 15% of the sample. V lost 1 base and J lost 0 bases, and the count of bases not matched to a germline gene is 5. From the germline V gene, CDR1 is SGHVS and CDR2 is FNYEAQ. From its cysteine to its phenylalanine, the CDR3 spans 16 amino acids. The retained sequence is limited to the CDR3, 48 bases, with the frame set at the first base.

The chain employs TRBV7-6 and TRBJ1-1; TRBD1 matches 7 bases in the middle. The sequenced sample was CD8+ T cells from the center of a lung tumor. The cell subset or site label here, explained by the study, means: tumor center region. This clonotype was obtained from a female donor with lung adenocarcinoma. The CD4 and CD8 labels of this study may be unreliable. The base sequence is TGTGCCAGCAGCTTAGGCCAGGGGGTTATGAACACTGAAGCTTTCTTT. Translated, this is CASSLGQGVMNTEAFF.